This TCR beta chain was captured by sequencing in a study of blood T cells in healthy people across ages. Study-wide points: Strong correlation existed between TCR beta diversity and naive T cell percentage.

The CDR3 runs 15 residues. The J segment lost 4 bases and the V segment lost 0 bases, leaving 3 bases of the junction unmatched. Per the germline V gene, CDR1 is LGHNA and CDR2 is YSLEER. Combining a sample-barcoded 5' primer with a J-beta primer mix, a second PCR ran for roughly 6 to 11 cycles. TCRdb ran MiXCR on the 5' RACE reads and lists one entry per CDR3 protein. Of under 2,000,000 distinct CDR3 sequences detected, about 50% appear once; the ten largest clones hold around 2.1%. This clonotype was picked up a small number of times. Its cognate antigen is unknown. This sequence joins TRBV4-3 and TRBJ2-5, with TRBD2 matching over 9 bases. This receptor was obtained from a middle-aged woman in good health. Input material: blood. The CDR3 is CASSQDTAGGETQYF. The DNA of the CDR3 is TGCGCCAGCAGCCAAGATACAGCGGGGGGAGAGACCCAGTACTTC.